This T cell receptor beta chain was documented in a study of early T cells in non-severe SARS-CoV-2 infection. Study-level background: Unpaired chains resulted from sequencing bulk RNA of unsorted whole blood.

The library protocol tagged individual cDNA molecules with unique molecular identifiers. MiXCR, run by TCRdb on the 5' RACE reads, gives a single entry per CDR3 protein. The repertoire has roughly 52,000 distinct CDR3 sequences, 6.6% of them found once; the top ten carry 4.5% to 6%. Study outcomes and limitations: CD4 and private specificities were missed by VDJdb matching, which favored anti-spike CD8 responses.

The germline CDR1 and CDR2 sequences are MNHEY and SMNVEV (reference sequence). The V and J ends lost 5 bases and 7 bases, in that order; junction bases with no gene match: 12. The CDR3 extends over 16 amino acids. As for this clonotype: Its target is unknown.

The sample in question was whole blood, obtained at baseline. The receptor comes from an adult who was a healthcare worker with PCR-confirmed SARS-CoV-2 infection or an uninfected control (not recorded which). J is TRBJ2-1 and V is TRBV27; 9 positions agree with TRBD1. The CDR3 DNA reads TGTGCCAGCAGTACCAATACCGGGACAGGGTGGAATGAGCAGTTCTTC. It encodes CASSTNTGTGWNEQFF.